This section outlines one T cell receptor beta chain sequence together with its context. This entry belongs to a study of blood T cell repertoires in COVID-19. Study-wide context: COVID-19 samples, acute and convalescent, were from the United States, Italy and Spain. T cells, B-cell-depleted T cells, or PBMCs supplied cDNA or gDNA.

In the original workflow: The authors estimated nucleated cell counts from reference gene primer amplification. TCRdb's copy holds only in-frame clones and misses some; the assay was immunoSEQ multiplex PCR. V, J and clone size are taken as reported in that table, and D and trimming were inferred from the DNA itself. This repertoire shows 250,000 to 300,000 clones, approximately 91% found once; its top ten account for 2% to 2.5%. The CDR3 is 18 amino acids. Trimming cost V 2 bases and J 3 bases; bases outside gene matches: 13. Germline V gene sequence: CDR1 SGHTA, CDR2 FQGTGA. This receptor was taken from a man between 50 and 59 years old with acute or convalescent COVID-19. The genes are TRBV7-3 and TRBJ2-7, with 10 bases matching TRBD2. Sequencing input: peripheral blood. The CDR3 nucleotides are TGTGCCAGCAGCTTAGGAGTCCAGCGGGGGGGCCTGTACTACGAGCAGTACTTC. Translation gives CASSLGVQRGGLYYEQYF.